This TCR beta chain was profiled in a study of T cell responses to AZD1222 COVID-19 vaccine. General study results and limits: Donors were mostly white British, more females; clonal diversity possibly underestimated. Rises in breadth and depth of Spike-specific TCRs came after two AZD1222 doses.

This table comes from immunoSEQ multiplex PCR, and its TCRdb copy is limited to in-frame clones, with some not included. The sample lists around 120,000 clones, 85% to 90% occurring once. This clone was counted a single time. Its antigen is currently unknown. The sequence came from an adult who received the AZD1222 COVID-19 vaccine. The source was peripheral blood, collected 28 days after the second AZD1222 dose.

CDR3: CASSPPGTGRLREQYF. The CDR3, as DNA: TGTGCCAGCAGCCCTCCTGGGACAGGGCGACTACGGGAGCAGTACTTC. V gene TRBV3-1 (or the pseudogene TRBV3-2) combines with J gene TRBJ2-7, with 9 bases lining up with TRBD1. This CDR3 is 16 amino acids long. Per germline, CDR1 LGHDT and CDR2 YNNKEL (reference sequence). Trimming removed 4 bases from V and 7 bases from J; junction bases left unmatched: 14.